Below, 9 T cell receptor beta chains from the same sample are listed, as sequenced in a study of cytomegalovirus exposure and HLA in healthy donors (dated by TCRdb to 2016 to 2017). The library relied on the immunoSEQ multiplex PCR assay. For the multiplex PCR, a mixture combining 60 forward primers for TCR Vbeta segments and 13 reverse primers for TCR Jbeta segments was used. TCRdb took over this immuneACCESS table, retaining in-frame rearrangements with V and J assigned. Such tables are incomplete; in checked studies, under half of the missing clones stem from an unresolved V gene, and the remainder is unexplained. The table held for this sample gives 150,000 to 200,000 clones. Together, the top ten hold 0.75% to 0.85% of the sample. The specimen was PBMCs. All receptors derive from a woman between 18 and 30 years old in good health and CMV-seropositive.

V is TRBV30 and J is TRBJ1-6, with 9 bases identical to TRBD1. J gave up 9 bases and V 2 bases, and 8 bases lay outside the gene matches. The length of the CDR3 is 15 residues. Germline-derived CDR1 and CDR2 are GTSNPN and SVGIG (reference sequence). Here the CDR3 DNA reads TGTGCCTGGAGTCAACAGGGGGCATGGGGTTCACCCCTCCACTTT. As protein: CAWSQQGAWGSPLHF. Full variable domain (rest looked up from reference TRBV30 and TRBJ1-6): SQTIHQWPATLVQPVGSPLSLECTVEGTSNPNLYWYRQAAGRGLQLLFYSVGIGQISSEVPQNLSASRPQDRQFILSSKKLLLSDSGFYLCAWSQQGAWGSPLHFGNGTRLTVT.

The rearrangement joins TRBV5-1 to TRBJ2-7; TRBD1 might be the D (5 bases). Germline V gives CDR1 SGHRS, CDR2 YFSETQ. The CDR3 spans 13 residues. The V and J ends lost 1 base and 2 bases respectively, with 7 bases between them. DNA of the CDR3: TGCGCCAGCAGCTTGAGGACAACCTACGAGCAGTACTTC. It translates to CASSLRTTYEQYF. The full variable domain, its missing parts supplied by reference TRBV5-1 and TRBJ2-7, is KAGVTQTPRYLIKTRGQQVTLSCSPISGHRSVSWYQQTPGQGLQFLFEYFSETQRNKGNFPGRFSGRQFSNSRSEMNVSTLELGDSALYLCASSLRTTYEQYFGPGTRLTVT.

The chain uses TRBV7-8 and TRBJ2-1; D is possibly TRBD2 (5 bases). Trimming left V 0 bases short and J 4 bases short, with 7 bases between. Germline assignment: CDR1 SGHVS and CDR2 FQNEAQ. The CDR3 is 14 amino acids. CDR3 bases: TGTGCCAGCAGCTTAGCACTAGATTACAATGAGCAGTTCTTC. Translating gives CASSLALDYNEQFF.

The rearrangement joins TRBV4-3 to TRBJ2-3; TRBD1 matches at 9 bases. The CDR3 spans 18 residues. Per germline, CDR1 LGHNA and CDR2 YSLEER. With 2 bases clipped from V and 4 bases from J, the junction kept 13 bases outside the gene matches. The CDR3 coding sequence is TGCGCCAGCAGCCAACGGGCCTGGGGGACAGGGAGCGCAGATACGCAGTATTTT. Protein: CASSQRAWGTGSADTQYF.

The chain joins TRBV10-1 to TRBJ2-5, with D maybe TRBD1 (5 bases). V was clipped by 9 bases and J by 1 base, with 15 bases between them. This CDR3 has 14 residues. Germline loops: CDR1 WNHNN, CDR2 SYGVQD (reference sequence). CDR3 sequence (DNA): TGCGCCAGGAACGACAGTTCCCTCCAAGAGACCCAGTACTTC. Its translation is CARNDSSLQETQYF.

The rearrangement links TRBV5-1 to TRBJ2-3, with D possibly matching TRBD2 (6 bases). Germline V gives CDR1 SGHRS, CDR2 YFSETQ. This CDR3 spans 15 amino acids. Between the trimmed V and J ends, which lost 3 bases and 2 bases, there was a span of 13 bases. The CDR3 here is CASSSRLGYTDTQYF. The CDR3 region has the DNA TGCGCCAGCAGCTCCCGACTAGGGTACACAGATACGCAGTATTTT. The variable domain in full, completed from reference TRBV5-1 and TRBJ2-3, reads KAGVTQTPRYLIKTRGQQVTLSCSPISGHRSVSWYQQTPGQGLQFLFEYFSETQRNKGNFPGRFSGRQFSNSRSEMNVSTLELGDSALYLCASSSRLGYTDTQYFGPGTRLTVL.

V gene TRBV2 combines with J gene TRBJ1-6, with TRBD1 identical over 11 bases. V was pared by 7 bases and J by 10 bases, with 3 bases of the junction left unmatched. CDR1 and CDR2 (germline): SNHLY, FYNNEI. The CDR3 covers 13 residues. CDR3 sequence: CASMDRGRSPLHF. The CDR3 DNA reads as TGTGCCAGCATGGACAGGGGGCGATCACCCCTCCACTTT.

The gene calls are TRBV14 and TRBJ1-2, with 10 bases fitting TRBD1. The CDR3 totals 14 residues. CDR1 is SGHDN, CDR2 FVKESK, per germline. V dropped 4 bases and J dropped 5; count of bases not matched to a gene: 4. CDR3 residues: CASSRMGQGYGYTF. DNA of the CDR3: TGTGCCAGCAGCCGGATGGGACAGGGGTATGGCTACACCTTC. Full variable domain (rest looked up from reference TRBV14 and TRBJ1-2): EAGVTQFPSHSVIEKGQTVTLRCDPISGHDNLYWYRRVMGKEIKFLLHFVKESKQDESGMPNNRFLAERTGGTYSTLKVQPAELEDSGVYFCASSRMGQGYGYTFGSGTRLTVV.

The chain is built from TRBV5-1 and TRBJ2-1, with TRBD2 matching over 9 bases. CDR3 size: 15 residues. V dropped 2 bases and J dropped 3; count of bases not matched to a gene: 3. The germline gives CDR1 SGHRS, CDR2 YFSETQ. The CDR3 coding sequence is TGCGCCAGCAGCTTAGGACTAGCGAACTACAATGAGCAGTTCTTC. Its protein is CASSLGLANYNEQFF.